This T cell receptor beta chain was documented in a study of persistence of HIV-infected CD4 T cells. Lysates of CMV-infected fibroblasts at 10 ug/mL stimulated these cells. CD40L-negative CD69-negative CD45RO-high memory CD4+ T cells were sorted as populations depleted of antigen-responding cells. Donors had undetectable plasma HIV-1 RNA, under 50 copies/mL, for 4+ years. Sequencing used immunoSEQ version 4 in survey mode. The protocol was immunoSEQ multiplex PCR, while the TCRdb copy is restricted to in-frame clones and leaves out a portion. The sample gives roughly 35,000 clones, roughly 80% of which show up once; roughly 1.5% is in the top ten. This clone came up once. Its matching antigen is unknown. Specimen: CD4+ T cells sorted from PBMCs after approximately 19-hour stimulation, collected from a patient who received antiretroviral therapy. This TCR was sampled from an adult man with HIV who was CMV-seropositive.

The CDR3 DNA reads as TGTGCCAGCAGCGGACTGATGAACACTGAAGCTTTCTTT. Protein: CASSGLMNTEAFF. The chain uses TRBV2 and TRBJ1-1; D unclear. The length of the CDR3 is 13 residues. V was trimmed by 6 bases and J by 0 bases, leaving 8 bases between them. Germline V gene lookup returns CDR1 SNHLY and CDR2 FYNNEI.